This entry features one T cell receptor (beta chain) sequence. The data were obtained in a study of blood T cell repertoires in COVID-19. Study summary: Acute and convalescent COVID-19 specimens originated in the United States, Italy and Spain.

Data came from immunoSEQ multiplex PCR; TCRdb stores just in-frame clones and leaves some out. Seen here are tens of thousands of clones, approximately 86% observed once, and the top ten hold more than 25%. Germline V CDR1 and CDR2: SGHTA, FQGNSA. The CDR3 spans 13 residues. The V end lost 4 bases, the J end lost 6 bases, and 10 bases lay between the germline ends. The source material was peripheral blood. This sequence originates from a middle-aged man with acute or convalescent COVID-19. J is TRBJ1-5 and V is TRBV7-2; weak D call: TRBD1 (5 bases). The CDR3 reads CASSSQGSQPQHF. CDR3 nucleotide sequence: TGTGCCAGCAGCTCTCAGGGTTCTCAGCCCCAGCATTTT. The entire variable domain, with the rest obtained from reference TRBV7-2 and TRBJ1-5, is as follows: GAGVSQSPSNKVTEKGKDVELRCDPISGHTALYWYRQSLGQGLEFLIYFQGNSAPDKSGLPSDRFSAERTGGSVSTLTIQRTQQEDSAVYLCASSSQGSQPQHFGDGTRLSIL.